Below are 24 T cell receptor beta chains sequenced from a single sample in a study of T cells in Graves' hyperthyroidism and ophthalmopathy. Amplification yielded TCR beta CDR3 regions, with RNA transcripts as the source. TCR CDR3 underwent first-round RT-PCR with the HTBI primer set. TCRdb recomputed calls from the multiplex PCR reads with MiXCR, one row per CDR3 protein. Here the sample spans around 350,000 distinct CDR3 sequences, about 18% being singletons. The sequencing sample was made of blood. The receptor source for this set is a woman in her late teens or twenties with Graves' hyperthyroidism.

In its sample, this clonotype was seen many times. The chain combines TRBV11-2 with TRBJ2-7; D is uncertain. Germline CDR1 reads SGHAT; CDR2 reads FQNNGV. V gave up 3 bases and J gave up 3 bases, with 6 bases separating them. The CDR3 spans 12 residues. The CDR3 bases are TGTGCCAGCAGCTTTTCCAACTACGAGCAGTACTTC. Protein: CASSFSNYEQYF.

The J gene is TRBJ1-6, the V gene TRBV12-3 or TRBV12-4; 7 nucleotides align to TRBD1. Trimming took 5 bases from V and 13 from J; bases not matched to a gene: 8. This CDR3 region has 13 residues. CDR3 residues: CASSPRGVQPLHF. The CDR3 nucleotides are TGTGCCAGCAGTCCCAGGGGGGTCCAGCCCCTCCACTTT.

This clonotype came up many times. The chain joins TRBV5-1 to TRBJ1-2; D unclear. The CDR3 runs 12 residues. The germline V gene has CDR1 SGHRS and CDR2 YFSETQ. With 0 bases removed from V and 8 bases from J, the gap between germline ends came to 8 bases. CDR3 region: CASSLEGWGYTF. In DNA, the CDR3 is TGCGCCAGCAGCTTGGAAGGCTGGGGCTACACCTTC.

This clonotype has at least ten counts. The gene calls are TRBV10-3 and TRBJ2-7; the D is unclear. Trimming stripped 6 bases from V and 3 bases from J, with 9 bases between. The CDR3 loop spans 12 amino acids. In germline, CDR1 is ENHRY, CDR2 SYGVKD. CDR3 nucleotides: TGTGCCATCAGGGTAAACGGCTACGAGCAGTACTTC. The encoded protein is CAIRVNGYEQYF.

Many counts were recorded for this clonotype. A clone one base away is much larger, so this may be a read error. The chain recombines TRBV2 with TRBJ2-4, with D perhaps assigned TRBD1 or TRBD2 (7 bases each). The CDR3 covers 16 residues. Germline values: CDR1 SNHLY, CDR2 FYNNEI. The DNA of the CDR3 is TGTGCCAGCAGGGATCAGGGGGGGAAGGCCAAAAACATTAAGTACTTC. Its translation: CASRDQGGKAKNIKYF.

This clonotype was seen a few times. V is TRBV10-1 and J is TRBJ1-1; 8 bases fit TRBD1. CDR1 WNHNN and CDR2 SYGVQD come from the germline V gene (reference sequence). The CDR3 is 13 amino acids. V lost 1 base to trimming and J lost 8 bases; unmatched junction nucleotides: 3. The CDR3 loop is CASSEFQGAEAFF. The CDR3 DNA reads as TGCGCCAGCAGTGAGTTCCAGGGGGCCGAAGCTTTCTTT.

This clonotype occurred a few times. Its ends do not fully match the called genes, so a read error is possible. The genes are TRBV30 and TRBJ2-7, with 7 bases matching TRBD1. The CDR3 length is 13 residues. The germline gives CDR1 GTSNPN, CDR2 SVGIG (reference sequence). As DNA, the CDR3 is TGTGCCTGGAGTCGAGACAGGGCCTACGAGCAGTGCTTC. It specifies CAWSRDRAYEQCF. The variable domain in full, completed from reference TRBV30 and TRBJ2-7, reads SQTIHQWPATLVQPVGSPLSLECTVEGTSNPNLYWYRQAAGRGLQLLFYSVGIGQISSEVPQNLSASRPQDRQFILSSKKLLLSDSGFYLCAWSRDRAYEQCFGPGTRLTVT.

Only a few counts were recorded for this clonotype. The chain combines TRBV20-1 with TRBJ2-5; 10 bases align to TRBD2. This CDR3 is 14 amino acids long. With V trimmed by 3 bases and J by 4 bases, 5 bases remained unmatched. The germline V gene encodes CDR1 DFQATT and CDR2 SNEGSKA (reference sequence). This CDR3 is CSASIAGGRETQYF. The CDR3 nucleotides are TGCAGTGCTAGCATAGCGGGGGGTCGAGAGACCCAGTACTTC.

This clonotype has only a few counts. The gene calls are TRBV20-1 and TRBJ2-7; D ambiguous. The V gene's germline CDR1 is DFQATT and CDR2 SNEGSKA (reference sequence). CDR3 length: 13 residues. V was trimmed by 0 bases and J by 5 bases, leaving 11 bases between them. As DNA, the CDR3 is TGCAGTGCTAGAGAAGTCCGAGATAACGAGCAGTACTTC. It specifies CSAREVRDNEQYF.

This clonotype has at least ten counts. V gene TRBV6-5 combines with J gene TRBJ2-7; TRBD1 might be the D (6 bases). The germline V and J ends were trimmed by 8 bases and 3 bases, with 23 bases remaining between them. Germline V gives CDR1 MNHEY, CDR2 SVGAGI. The CDR3 consists of 16 residues. CDR3 DNA: TGTGCCAGCCAACGATCTCTGGGGGACATAGTCTACGAGCAGTACTTC. It translates to CASQRSLGDIVYEQYF.

V and J are TRBV18 and TRBJ2-7, with 8 bases matching TRBD1. The ends lost 0 bases at V and 7 bases at J; junction bases unmatched: 8. Germline CDR1 KGHSH, CDR2 LQKENI. This CDR3 comprises 15 residues. Here the CDR3 DNA reads TGTGCCAGCTCACCACCGCGGACAGGGTTTGGGGAGCAGTACTTC. It specifies CASSPPRTGFGEQYF.

This clonotype has at least ten counts. The chain links TRBV6-5 to TRBJ1-2; the D is unclear. Trimming left V 8 bases short and J 1 base short, with 14 bases between. Germline CDR1 and CDR2: MNHEY and SVGAGI. The CDR3 has 14 residues. CDR3 amino acids: CASCWSWNNYGYTF. CDR3 coding DNA: TGTGCCAGCTGTTGGTCTTGGAATAACTATGGCTACACCTTC.

This clonotype was counted many times. The J gene is TRBJ2-5, the V gene TRBV2, with a weak D call TRBD2 (5 bases). The CDR3 spans 12 residues. Trimming shortened V by 10 bases and J by 5 bases, and 14 bases separated the two germline ends. Germline CDR1 and CDR2: SNHLY and FYNNEI. CDR3 nucleotide sequence: TGTGCCACTCACGGGGTGGGGGAGACCCAGTACTTC. Translated, it gives CATHGVGETQYF.

As regards this clonotype: One junction end does not reproduce the germline sequence, and a read error may be involved. The rearrangement links TRBV6-5 to TRBJ2-2; D is perhaps TRBD2 (6 bases). CDR1 and CDR2 from the germline V gene are MNHEY and SVGAGI. This CDR3 has 16 amino acids. CDR3 in amino acids: CASSYVGLTNTGELSF. DNA for the CDR3: TGTGCCAGCAGTTACGTAGGACTAACCAACACCGGGGAGCTGTCTTTT.

This clonotype was seen ten or more times. V is TRBV12-3 or TRBV12-4 and J is TRBJ1-5; D is undetermined. The CDR3 totals 14 residues. V gave up 5 bases and J gave up 4 bases, with 12 bases separating them. CDR3 bases: TGTGCCAGCAGTACAACAGCCCTGAATCAGCCCCAGCATTTT. Encoded protein: CASSTTALNQPQHF.

This clonotype came up many times. The chain couples TRBV6-5 to TRBJ2-4; 9 positions match TRBD1. Germline-derived CDR1 and CDR2 are MNHEY and SVGAGI. This CDR3 region has 13 residues. Losses at the gene ends were 4 bases for V and 9 bases for J; bases not matched to a gene: 4. CDR3 bases: TGTGCCAGCAGTTGGGACAGGGTTGGCATTCAGTACTTC. Amino acid sequence: CASSWDRVGIQYF.

This clonotype was counted many times. The chain employs TRBV7-3 and TRBJ1-1; a possible D gene is TRBD1 (5 bases). The length of the CDR3 is 15 residues. V was cut by 1 base and J by 3 bases, with 12 bases left in between. Germline V gene data show CDR1 as SGHTA and CDR2 as FQGTGA. CDR3 DNA: TGTGCCAGCAGCTTAATGGCAGGGCGGCACACTGAAGCTTTCTTT. Amino acids: CASSLMAGRHTEAFF.

This clonotype was detected ten times or more. The V call is TRBV20-1, the J call TRBJ1-3, with D possibly matching TRBD1 (5 bases). V lost 1 base, J lost 2 bases, and 6 bases lay in between. Per germline, CDR1 DFQATT and CDR2 SNEGSKA (reference sequence). The CDR3 runs to 13 residues. The CDR3 here is CSARARAGNTIYF. CDR3 DNA: TGCAGTGCTAGAGCCAGGGCTGGAAACACCATATATTTT.

In this sample, this clonotype turned up many times. V is TRBV20-1 and J is TRBJ1-3; D gene unclear. Germline V gives CDR1 DFQATT, CDR2 SNEGSKA (reference sequence). The CDR3 is made up of 12 amino acids. The V and J ends lost 1 base and 4 bases respectively, with 5 bases between them. The CDR3 region has the DNA TGCAGTGCTAGAGGGACCGGAAACACCATATATTTT. Translating gives CSARGTGNTIYF.

This chain links TRBV9 with TRBJ2-5, with D possibly matching TRBD2 (6 bases). The CDR3 contains 15 residues. The germline gives CDR1 SGDLS, CDR2 YYNGEE. Trimming stripped 4 bases from V and 2 bases from J, with 15 bases between. The CDR3 protein is CASSITPRGQETQYF. The DNA of the CDR3 is TGTGCCAGCAGCATAACCCCGCGGGGTCAAGAGACCCAGTACTTC.

This clonotype has ten or more counts. The V gene is TRBV12-3 or TRBV12-4, the J gene TRBJ1-2; D uncertain. The ends were cut back, 3 bases at V and 9 bases at J, with 11 bases in the middle. CDR3 size: 12 residues. CDR3 nucleotides: TGTGCCAGCAGTTTTCTTCGGTTACGCTACACCTTC. It encodes CASSFLRLRYTF.

On this clonotype itself: The junction shows a germline mismatch at one end, possibly a read error. V is TRBV7-2 and J is TRBJ1-1; no definite D call. Germline-derived CDR1 and CDR2 are SGHTA and FQGNSA. This CDR3 has 13 residues. The CDR3: CASSLYEGTEACF. The CDR3 DNA follows: TGTGCCAGCAGCTTATATGAGGGCACTGAAGCTTGCTTT.

This clonotype was counted ten times or more. The chain joins TRBV3-1 to TRBJ2-7, with D uncertain. With 0 bases removed from V and 2 bases from J, the gap between germline ends came to 5 bases. Looked up from germline, CDR1 is LGHDT and CDR2 is YNNKEL (reference sequence). The CDR3 consists of 13 residues. The CDR3 protein is CASSQDRAYEQYF. The CDR3 DNA reads as TGTGCCAGCAGCCAAGATCGGGCCTACGAGCAGTACTTC.

This clonotype was observed once. The chain couples TRBV11-2 to TRBJ2-7; the match to TRBD1 covers 7 bases. CDR1 is SGHAT and CDR2 is FQNNGV in the germline V gene. The V segment lost 5 bases and the J segment 2 bases; nucleotides outside the gene matches: 18. CDR3 length: 18 amino acids. CDR3: CASSRGQPAALQAYEQYF. CDR3 nucleotide sequence: TGTGCCAGCAGCCGGGGACAGCCAGCCGCCCTACAGGCCTACGAGCAGTACTTC.